This entry is about one T cell receptor beta chain. The sample originates from a study of blood T cell repertoires in COVID-19. Overall study context: Samples of COVID-19 (acute and convalescent) were obtained from the United States, Italy and Spain. PBMCs, B-cell-depleted T cells, or T cells provided the cDNA or gDNA that made up the material.

During active infection, Seattle patients enrolled and were then monitored through disease. Under the authors' procedure: Reference gene primer amplification in the assay estimated nucleated cell counts. Using immunoSEQ multiplex PCR, the repertoire was profiled, and TCRdb retains in-frame clones only, with some absent. Clone size and V and J calls were adopted from that table, with D and trimming inferred from the DNA. The table lists 70,000 to 95,000 clones, more than 80% of them singletons. The V gene's germline CDR1 is SNHLY and CDR2 FYNNEI. V lost 4 bases, J lost 4 bases, and 3 bases stayed unmatched. The CDR3 sequence is 13 residues long.

The rearrangement joins TRBV2 to TRBJ1-2; 7 nucleotides align to TRBD1. The receptor was isolated from a middle-aged man with COVID-19, enrolled during active disease. The sequencing input was peripheral blood. CDR3 protein: CASSGGDSYGYTF. The DNA for the CDR3 is TGTGCCAGCAGTGGAGGGGACAGCTATGGCTACACCTTC.